This TCR beta chain was captured by sequencing in a study (dated by TCRdb to between 2015 and 2017). In the study overall: Whether tumor-infiltrating Tregs in breast cancer are recruited from blood Tregs or converted in situ from other CD4+ T cell subsets was tested. The full study reports these points: The greatest overlap of tumor-infiltrating Treg TCR alpha and beta sequences was with tumor naive CD4+ T cells, followed next by blood naive CD4+ T cells. Tumor memory CD4+ T cell TCR gene usage was found to cluster with blood and lymph node memory CD4+ cells and with lymph node naive CD4+ cells. Rather than covering whole repertoires, validation in the larger cohort was restricted to a single TCR beta V-J rearrangement.

Full-length TCR variable regions were amplified by 5' RACE PCR with constant-region reverse primers, followed by semi-nested PCR with Nested Universal Primer A. The ReliaPrep RNA Cell Miniprep System was used to extract total RNA, which was then reverse transcribed into 5'RACE-ready cDNA with the SMARTer RACE 5'/3' Kit. Multiplex adaptors were used to barcode full-length TCR alpha and beta libraries, and the barcoded libraries were sequenced on an Illumina MiSeq. For the original study's pipeline: For each of nine subset-tissue groups, sequencing data from the five patients were combined, and the groups were compared by unsupervised clustering of TCR gene usage. The Morisita-Horn index was used to calculate repertoire similarity, with shared sequences weighted by how much each contributed to each repertoire. TCRdb handled the public reads itself, with Q25 trimming in fastp and clone calling in MiXCR, and kept productive beta chains. Every entry covers one CDR3 protein and lists the most common genes and DNA from its rows. The V and J calls reflect TCRdb's pipeline rather than the authors' work. The sample records some 40,000 distinct CDR3 sequences, roughly 22% of which are singletons. 3.5% to 4.5% of the sample is held by the ten biggest clonotypes.

In the germline V gene, CDR1 corresponds to SGDLS and CDR2 to YYNGEE. The junction shows trimming of 3 bases on V and 0 bases on J, plus 7 bases between the germline ends. The CDR3 holds 14 amino acids from the cysteine to the phenylalanine. The only DNA kept is the CDR3, 42 bases in frame from the first base. Notes on this clonotype: Its antigen is unknown. Base-call qualities are not available, and no considerably larger clone is one nucleotide away.

Cells that were CD4+CD25+CD127-/low were isolated as Tregs. Tregs, naive and memory CD4+ T cells from tumor, blood and ipsilateral draining lymph nodes of about five breast cancer patients underwent full-length TCR alpha and beta sequencing. Tumor tissue and lymph nodes from ipsilateral axillary dissection were perfused with PBS, minced and digested with collagenase I and hyaluronidase. Ficoll density gradient centrifugation was used to isolate mononuclear cells from either lymph nodes or around 51 ml of peripheral blood. Sorted cell populations were confirmed by FACS to exceed 90% purity. The sequence was obtained from a female donor with breast cancer. Sequences were obtained from Tregs sorted from a lymph node. Rearrangement joined TRBV9 to TRBJ1-5; the D region possibly corresponds to TRBD1 (6 bases align). The DNA sequence is given as TGTGCCAGCAGCGAGGGGGGTAGCAATCAGCCCCAGCATTTT. This codes for CASSEGGSNQPQHF. The reference TRBV9 and TRBJ1-5 proteins fill in what lies around the CDR3, so the full variable domain reads DSGVTQTPKHLITATGQRVTLRCSPRSGDLSVYWYQQSLDQGLQFLIQYYNGEERAKGNILERFSAQQFPDLHSELNLSSLELGDSALYFCASSEGGSNQPQHFGDGTRLSIL.